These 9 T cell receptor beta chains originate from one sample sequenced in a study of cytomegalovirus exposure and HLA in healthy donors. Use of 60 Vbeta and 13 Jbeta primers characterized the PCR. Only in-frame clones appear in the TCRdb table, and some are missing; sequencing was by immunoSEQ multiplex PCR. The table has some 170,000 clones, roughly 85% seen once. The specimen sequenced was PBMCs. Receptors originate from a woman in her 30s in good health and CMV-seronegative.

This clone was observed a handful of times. The CDR3 region has the DNA TGTGCCAGCAGTTACGGGCGGCAGGAGGATGAAAAACTGTTTTTT. Its translation: CASSYGRQEDEKLFF. J is TRBJ1-4 and V is TRBV7-9; D gene unclear. This CDR3 is 15 amino acids long. The germline V and J ends were trimmed by 6 bases and 6 bases, with 17 bases remaining between them. The germline CDR1 and CDR2 sequences are SEHNR and FQNEAQ (reference sequence).

CDR3 nucleotide sequence: TGTGCCAGCAGAGGGAGTTCGGAGACCCAGTACTTC. Its protein product is CASRGSSETQYF. V usage is TRBV11-3 and J usage is TRBJ2-5, with D maybe TRBD2 (5 bases). The V gene's germline CDR1 is SGHNT and CDR2 YENEEA. Trimming left V 6 bases short and J 5 bases short, with 10 bases between. The CDR3 has 12 amino acids.

The CDR3 DNA reads TGTGCCAGCAGTCAGGGGACTAGCGGGGGTAGCACAGATACGCAGTATTTT. Protein sequence: CASSQGTSGGSTDTQYF. The V call is TRBV5-4, the J call TRBJ2-3; 14 nucleotides line up with TRBD2. This CDR3 spans 17 amino acids. V shed 5 bases, J shed 0 bases, and the junction held 5 bases outside the gene matches. Per the germline V gene, CDR1 is SGHNT and CDR2 is YYREEE (reference sequence). Filled out from reference TRBV5-4 and TRBJ2-3, the complete variable domain reads ETGVTQSPTHLIKTRGQQVTLRCSSQSGHNTVSWYQQALGQGPQFIFQYYREEENGRGNFPPRFSGLQFPNYSSELNVNALELDDSALYLCASSQGTSGGSTDTQYFGPGTRLTVL.

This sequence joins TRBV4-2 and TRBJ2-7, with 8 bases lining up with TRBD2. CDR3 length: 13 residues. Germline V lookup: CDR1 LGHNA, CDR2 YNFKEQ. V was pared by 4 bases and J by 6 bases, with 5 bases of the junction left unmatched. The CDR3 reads CASSPTSAGEQYF. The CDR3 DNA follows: TGTGCCAGCAGCCCGACTAGCGCTGGCGAGCAGTACTTC.

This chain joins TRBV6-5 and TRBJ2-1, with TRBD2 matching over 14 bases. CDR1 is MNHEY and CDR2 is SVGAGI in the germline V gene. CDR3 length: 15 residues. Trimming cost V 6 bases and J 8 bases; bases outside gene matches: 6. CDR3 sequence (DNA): TGTGCCAGCAGGACGGGACTAGCGGGAGCTTATGAGCAGTTCTTC. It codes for CASRTGLAGAYEQFF.

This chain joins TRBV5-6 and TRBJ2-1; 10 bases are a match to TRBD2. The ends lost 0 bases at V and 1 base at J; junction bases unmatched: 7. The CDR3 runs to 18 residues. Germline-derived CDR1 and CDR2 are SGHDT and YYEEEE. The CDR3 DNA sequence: TGTGCCAGCAGCTTGGGTCTAGCGGGAGTGGTATCCTACAATGAGCAGTTCTTC. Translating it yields CASSLGLAGVVSYNEQFF.

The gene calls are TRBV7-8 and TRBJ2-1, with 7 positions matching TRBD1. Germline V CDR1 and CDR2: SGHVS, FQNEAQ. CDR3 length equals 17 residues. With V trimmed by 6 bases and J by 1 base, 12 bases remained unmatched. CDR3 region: CASRTNPGQSSYNEQFF. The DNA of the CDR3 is TGTGCCAGCAGAACGAACCCGGGACAGTCTTCCTACAATGAGCAGTTCTTC.

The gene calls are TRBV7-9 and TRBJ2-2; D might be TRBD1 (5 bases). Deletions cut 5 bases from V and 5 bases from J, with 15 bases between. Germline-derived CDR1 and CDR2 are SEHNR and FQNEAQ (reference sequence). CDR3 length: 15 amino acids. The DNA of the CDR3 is TGTGCCAGCAGCCAGCAGGGAAGAAGAACCGGGGAGCTGTTTTTT. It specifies CASSQQGRRTGELFF.

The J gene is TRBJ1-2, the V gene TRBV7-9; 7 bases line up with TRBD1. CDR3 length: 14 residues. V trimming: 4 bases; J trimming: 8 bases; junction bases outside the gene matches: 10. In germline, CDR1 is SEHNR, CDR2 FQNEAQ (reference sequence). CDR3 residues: CASSSTVGGRGYTF. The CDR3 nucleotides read TGTGCCAGCAGCTCCACCGTAGGGGGCCGGGGCTACACCTTC.